This T cell receptor beta chain was captured in a study of blood T cell repertoires in COVID-19. Study-wide context: Researchers got acute and convalescent COVID-19 samples from the United States, Italy and Spain. Sample material is recorded as cDNA or gDNA derived from T cells, B-cell-depleted T cells, or PBMCs.

Original methodology: From reference gene primer amplification, estimates of nucleated cell counts were derived. TCRdb's copy holds only in-frame clones and misses some; the assay was immunoSEQ multiplex PCR. V, J and clone size reflect that table, while D and trimming were determined from the DNA. The sample includes 210,000 or so clones, roughly 80% of them seen just once. The TCR sequence derives from a man aged 50 or older who had recovered from COVID-19. Material: peripheral blood.

The CDR3 DNA follows: TGTGCCAGTAGTGCCACACAGGGTGGCGAGCAGTACTTC. Its protein is CASSATQGGEQYF. The chain uses TRBV19 and TRBJ2-7; D possibly corresponds to TRBD1 (6 bases). Between the trimmed V and J ends, which lost 5 bases and 6 bases, there was a span of 14 bases. The CDR3 loop spans 13 amino acids. Germline lookup yields CDR1 LNHDA and CDR2 SQIVND (reference sequence).